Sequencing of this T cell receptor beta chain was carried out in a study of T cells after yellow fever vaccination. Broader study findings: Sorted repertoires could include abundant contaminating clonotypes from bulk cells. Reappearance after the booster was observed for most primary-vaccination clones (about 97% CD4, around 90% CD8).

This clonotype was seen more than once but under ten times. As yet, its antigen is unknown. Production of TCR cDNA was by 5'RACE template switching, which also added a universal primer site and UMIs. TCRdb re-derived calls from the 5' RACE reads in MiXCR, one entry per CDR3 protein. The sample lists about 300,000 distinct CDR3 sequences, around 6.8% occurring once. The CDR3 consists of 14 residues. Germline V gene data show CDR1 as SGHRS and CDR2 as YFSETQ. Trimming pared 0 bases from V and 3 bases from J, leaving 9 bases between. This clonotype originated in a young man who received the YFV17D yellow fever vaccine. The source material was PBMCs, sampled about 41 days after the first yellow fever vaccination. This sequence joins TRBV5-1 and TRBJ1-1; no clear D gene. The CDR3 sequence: CASSLDGRDTEAFF. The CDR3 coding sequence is TGCGCCAGCAGCTTGGATGGACGGGACACTGAAGCTTTCTTT.